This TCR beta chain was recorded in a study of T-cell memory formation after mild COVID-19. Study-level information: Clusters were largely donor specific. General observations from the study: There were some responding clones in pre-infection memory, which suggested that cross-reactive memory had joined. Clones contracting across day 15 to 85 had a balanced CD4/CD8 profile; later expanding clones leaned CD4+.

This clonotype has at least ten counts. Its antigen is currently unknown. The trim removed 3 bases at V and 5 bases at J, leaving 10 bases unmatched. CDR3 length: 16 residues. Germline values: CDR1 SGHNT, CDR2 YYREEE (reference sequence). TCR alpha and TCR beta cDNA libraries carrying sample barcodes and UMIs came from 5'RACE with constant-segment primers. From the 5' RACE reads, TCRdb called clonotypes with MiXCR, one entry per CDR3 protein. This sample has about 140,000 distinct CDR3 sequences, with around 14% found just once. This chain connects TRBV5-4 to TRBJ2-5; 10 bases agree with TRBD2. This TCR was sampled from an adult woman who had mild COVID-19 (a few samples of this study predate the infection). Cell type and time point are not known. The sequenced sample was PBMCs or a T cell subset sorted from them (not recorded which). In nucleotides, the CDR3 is TGTGCCAGCAGCTGGAGGCGGCTAGCGGGGGTGGAGACCCAGTACTTC. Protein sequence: CASSWRRLAGVETQYF. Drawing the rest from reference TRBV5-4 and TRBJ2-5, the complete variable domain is ETGVTQSPTHLIKTRGQQVTLRCSSQSGHNTVSWYQQALGQGPQFIFQYYREEENGRGNFPPRFSGLQFPNYSSELNVNALELDDSALYLCASSWRRLAGVETQYFGPGTRLLVL.